This is a list of T cell receptor beta chains from one sample in a study of cytomegalovirus exposure and HLA in healthy donors. Assay used: immunoSEQ multiplex PCR; TCRdb lists only in-frame clones, some missing. The sample carries about 120,000 clones, 81% recorded once. Material: PBMCs. The source is a woman aged 40 to 50 in good health and CMV-seronegative. CDR3s include the opening cysteine and the closing phenylalanine or tryptophan. A D gene is named only where the DNA matches it firmly. For some rows the clone size is stated as once, few or many, or as a class when expanded; others skip it.

V	D	size	J	CDR3	DNA
TRBV30	NA	NA	TRBJ1-5	CAWSRGQINQPQHF	TGTGCCTGGAGCCGAGGACAGATCAACCAGCCCCAGCATTTT
TRBV11-2	TRBD1	NA	TRBJ1-6	CASRHLDPGQGTPLHF	TGTGCCAGCAGACACTTGGACCCGGGACAGGGGACACCCCTCCACTTT
TRBV6-1	TRBD1	NA	TRBJ2-1	CASSVIVGTGGNEQFF	TGTGCCAGCAGTGTAATTGTCGGGACAGGGGGCAATGAGCAGTTCTTC
TRBV11-1	TRBD1	once	TRBJ2-7	CASSLLSGTGGIYEQYF	TGTGCCAGCAGCTTACTTTCCGGGACAGGGGGGATCTACGAGCAGTACTTC
TRBV29-1	NA	once	TRBJ2-7	CSVEVQASYEQYF	TGCAGCGTTGAGGTGCAGGCCTCCTACGAGCAGTACTTC
TRBV19	TRBD2	NA	TRBJ2-5	CASSLPTGTSGRGEAQYF	TGTGCCAGTAGTTTACCCACCGGGACTAGCGGGCGGGGAGAGGCCCAGTACTTC
TRBV28	TRBD1	once	TRBJ1-2	CASSSTGANYGYTF	TGTGCCAGCAGTTCGACAGGGGCCAACTATGGCTACACCTTC
TRBV6-5	NA	NA	TRBJ1-6	CASRTRGNSPLHF	TGTGCCAGCAGAACAAGGGGCAATTCACCCCTCCACTTT
TRBV5-1	NA	NA	TRBJ2-5	CASSQKTGQETQYF	TGCGCCAGCAGCCAAAAGACAGGTCAAGAGACCCAGTACTTC
TRBV5-8	NA	once	TRBJ1-5	CASSLYLGVGQPQHF	TGTGCCAGCAGCTTGTACCTCGGGGTGGGTCAGCCCCAGCATTTT
TRBV6-5	NA	few	TRBJ1-2	CASSAKFGGIGGYTF	TGTGCCAGCAGCGCGAAGTTCGGAGGAATAGGTGGCTACACCTTC
TRBV5-6	NA	NA	TRBJ1-1	CASSLGGVNPEAFF	TGTGCCAGCAGCTTGGGAGGAGTGAACCCTGAAGCTTTCTTT
TRBV2	NA	NA	TRBJ1-2	CASARETNYGYTF	TGTGCCAGCGCCAGGGAAACTAACTATGGCTACACCTTC
TRBV7-9	TRBD2	once	TRBJ2-1	CASSQQASGNRGGEQFF	TGTGCCAGCAGCCAGCAGGCTAGCGGGAATAGAGGGGGTGAGCAGTTCTTC
TRBV2	NA	few	TRBJ2-7	CASSGFRDKNPYEQYF	TGTGCCAGCAGCGGGTTCAGGGATAAGAACCCCTACGAGCAGTACTTC
TRBV2	TRBD1	NA	TRBJ1-2	CASISRQGASYGYTF	TGTGCCAGCATATCACGCCAGGGGGCGAGCTATGGCTACACCTTC
TRBV7-3	NA	NA	TRBJ1-2	CASSLSGGSANYGYTF	TGTGCCAGCAGCTTATCTGGGGGCAGCGCTAACTATGGCTACACCTTC
TRBV23-1	NA	once	TRBJ2-1	CASSQSRLDLRGNEQFF	TGCGCCAGCAGTCAATCCCGTCTAGACCTCAGGGGCAATGAGCAGTTCTTC
TRBV4-3	NA	NA	TRBJ2-7	CASARATGASYEQYF	TGCGCCAGCGCCAGGGCTACAGGAGCCTCCTACGAGCAGTACTTC
TRBV7-6	TRBD1	NA	TRBJ2-3	CASSLWDSTPSTDTQYF	TGTGCCAGCAGCTTATGGGACAGTACCCCTAGCACAGATACGCAGTATTTT
TRBV5-1	TRBD2	NA	TRBJ2-2	CASSFRTSGRTNTGELFF	TGCGCCAGCAGCTTCCGGACTAGCGGGAGGACGAACACCGGGGAGCTGTTTTTT
TRBV11-3	NA	NA	TRBJ1-2	CASSLDGGDYYGYTF	TGTGCCAGCAGCTTAGACGGCGGCGACTACTATGGCTACACCTTC
TRBV10-3	NA	NA	TRBJ1-1	CATLGGGSSEAFF	TGTGCCACCCTCGGAGGAGGGTCGAGTGAAGCTTTCTTT
TRBV6-4	NA	few	TRBJ2-2	CASSPRNTGELFF	TGTGCCAGCAGTCCCCGGAACACCGGGGAGCTGTTTTTT
TRBV5-1	NA	few	TRBJ1-1	CASSPLPGQEAEAFF	TGCGCCAGCAGCCCCTTGCCAGGTCAAGAAGCTGAAGCTTTCTTT
TRBV5-1	NA	NA	TRBJ2-2	CASSLGNFFTGELFF	TGCGCCAGCAGCTTGGGTAATTTTTTCACCGGGGAGCTGTTTTTT
TRBV9	TRBD1	NA	TRBJ1-1	CASSVAGTGALSNTEAFF	TGTGCCAGCAGCGTAGCTGGGACAGGGGCTCTATCGAACACTGAAGCTTTCTTT
TRBV6-5	TRBD1	once	TRBJ2-7	CASSQDRGSYEQYF	TGTGCCAGCAGTCAGGACAGGGGCTCCTACGAGCAGTACTTC
TRBV6-6	NA	NA	TRBJ2-7	CATQDRTYEQYF	TGTGCCACCCAAGACAGAACCTACGAGCAGTACTTC
TRBV9	TRBD2	NA	TRBJ2-1	CASSVLAGGPDEQFF	TGTGCCAGCAGCGTCCTAGCGGGGGGGCCTGATGAGCAGTTCTTC
TRBV28	TRBD1	NA	TRBJ2-2	CASRGQGYYGELFF	TGTGCCAGCAGAGGACAGGGCTATTACGGGGAGCTGTTTTTT
TRBV11-2	TRBD1	few	TRBJ2-7	CASSFLGQGAPTYEQYF	TGTGCCAGCAGCTTTCTAGGCCAGGGGGCTCCTACCTACGAGCAGTACTTC
TRBV10-3	TRBD2	few	TRBJ2-7	CAIREGVAGYEQYF	TGTGCCATCAGGGAGGGAGTAGCGGGATACGAGCAGTACTTC
TRBV5-1	TRBD2	NA	TRBJ2-2	CASSFGLAGRLNTGELFF	TGCGCCAGCAGCTTTGGGCTAGCGGGAAGATTGAACACCGGGGAGCTGTTTTTT
TRBV11-2	NA	NA	TRBJ1-3	CASSPREGRGNTIYF	TGTGCCAGCAGCCCCCGGGAAGGGAGAGGAAACACCATATATTTT
TRBV6-1	NA	few	TRBJ2-7	CASSGGYDREQYF	TGTGCCAGCAGTGGCGGCTATGACCGCGAGCAGTACTTC
TRBV5-8	TRBD1	NA	TRBJ1-3	CASSSGTGGGNTIYF	TGTGCCAGCAGCTCCGGGACAGGGGGTGGAAACACCATATATTTT
TRBV11-2	NA	NA	TRBJ2-7	CASSLGSYEQYF	TGTGCCAGCAGCTTGGGCAGCTACGAGCAGTACTTC
TRBV28	NA	NA	TRBJ2-7	CASSFRAGRPEQYF	TGTGCCAGCAGTTTCCGGGCAGGGCGTCCCGAGCAGTACTTC
TRBV10-1	NA	NA	TRBJ2-3	CASNRLVGDTQYF	TGCGCCAGCAACCGACTAGTTGGAGATACGCAGTATTTT
TRBV4-2	NA	NA	TRBJ2-2	CASSDPQGSGELFF	TGTGCCAGCAGCGACCCTCAGGGGTCAGGGGAGCTGTTTTTT
TRBV21-1	NA	NA	TRBJ2-1	CASSLLRRASGRAVLSSYNEQFF	TGTGCCAGCAGCCTACTGCGCAGGGCTAGCGGGAGGGCCGTTCTCAGCTCCTACAATGAGCAGTTCTTC
TRBV14	NA	few	TRBJ2-2	CASSQGRTSVSTGELFF	TGTGCCAGCAGCCAAGGGAGGACCTCCGTAAGCACCGGGGAGCTGTTTTTT
TRBV6-1	TRBD2	NA	TRBJ2-3	CASSPLAGTDTQYF	TGTGCCTCTAGCCCCCTAGCGGGCACAGATACGCAGTATTTT
TRBV5-1	TRBD2	NA	TRBJ2-5	CASSLASHSGVETQYF	TGCGCCAGCAGCTTGGCCTCTCATAGCGGGGTGGAGACCCAGTACTTC
TRBV5-6	TRBD1	NA	TRBJ1-2	CASSSPTGGNGYTF	TGTGCCAGCAGCTCTCCCACAGGGGGCAATGGCTACACCTTC
TRBV18	NA	NA	TRBJ2-1	CASSPSAGYNEQFF	TGTGCCAGCTCACCGTCTGCGGGCTACAATGAGCAGTTCTTC
TRBV7-2	TRBD1	few	TRBJ1-1	CASSSGQGNTEAFF	TGTGCCAGCAGCTCGGGACAGGGGAACACTGAAGCTTTCTTT
TRBV4-1	NA	once	TRBJ2-2	CASSQFPGNTGELFF	TGCGCCAGCAGCCAATTTCCCGGGAACACCGGGGAGCTGTTTTTT